This TCR beta chain comes out of a study of low-dose radiotherapy and immunotherapy resistance in tumors (dated by TCRdb to between 2022 and 2023). Regarding the study in general: In Cohort 1, 0.5 Gy per fraction was delivered every 2 weeks, and a total PTV dose of 6.5 Gy was prescribed. For Cohort 2, the dose was 1 Gy per fraction given every two weeks, adding up to 13 Gy in total across 26 weeks. Nivolumab was administered intravenously as a 240 mg flat dose every two weeks, and ipilimumab was administered intravenously at 1 mg/kg every six weeks. Intravenous cyclophosphamide at 200 mg/m2 was administered every two weeks, one day ahead of each radiation and immunotherapy administration. Aspirin 300 mg was taken orally once daily by patients for four cycles, starting on cycle 1 day 1. Trial participants were not randomized into treatment groups. Eight patients were included in the translational analysis, namely three from the first dose cohort plus the first five from the second dose cohort.

Sequenced using an Illumina HiSeq 2500. First-strand cDNA was synthesized with Superscript III and a set of TRAV- and TRBV-specific primers, covering both TCRalpha and TCRbeta chains. TCRs were amplified for about 19 PCR cycles with Phusion, using a constant-region primer paired with the adapter attached to the V primers. The MessageAmp II aRNA Amplification Kit was used to amplify the isolated mRNA, with in vitro transcription run for approximately 15 hours at 37 degrees C. The Dynabeads mRNA DIRECT Purification Kit was used to isolate mRNA for TCR sequencing. A second approximately 23-cycle Phusion PCR added indexed Illumina adapters, and products were purified with AMPure XP beads. The study's own analysis went as follows. Custom Perl scripts were used to pool TCR sequences that encoded the same protein, to remove out-of-frame sequences, and to calculate the abundance of each clonotype. The analysis excluded TCR sequences that were supported by just one read. Repertoire metrics included Shannon entropy, Gini index, clonality, richness, and frequency of TCRs shared between repertoires. TCRdb ran its own pipeline on the public reads, namely fastp trimming at Q25 and MiXCR clone calling, and kept in-frame beta chains. Identical CDR3 proteins give one entry, which carries the most common genes and DNA. None of the V and J calls come from the authors' own analysis; TCRdb made them. This sample holds 65,000 to 85,000 distinct CDR3 sequences; 15% to 20% were observed only once. The ten largest clones represent roughly 1.4% of the sample.

The time point label corresponds to: after trial treatment. The treatment or condition label, read with the paper, signifies: LDRT plus nivolumab, ipilimumab, low-dose cyclophosphamide and aspirin (RACIN trial). Donors were enrolled in RACIN, a single-arm phase I dose-escalation trial in which nivolumab, ipilimumab, aspirin, low-dose cyclophosphamide and low-dose radiotherapy were combined. Patients were eligible if they had advanced solid tumors that were TIL-negative. Points on this clonotype: The antigen this receptor binds is unknown. No base quality values were provided; no much bigger clone lies one nucleotide off.

The CDR3 runs 13 amino acids, cysteine and phenylalanine included. Only the CDR3 DNA stays, 39 bases, in frame from base 1. Trimming removed 7 bases from V and 5 bases from J, leaving 13 bases between the germline ends. The germline V gene provides CDR1 SGHRS and CDR2 YFSETQ. This specimen was PBMCs, taken after low-dose radiotherapy plus immunotherapy. This chain is built from TRBV5-1 and TRBJ2-1, with the D gene call left open. This receptor was identified in a male donor with prostate cancer. The bases read TGCGCCAGCGGTGAAGGGCCGAACAATGAGCAGTTCTTC. Its amino acids are CASGEGPNNEQFF.